The 17 T cell receptor beta chains in this list originate from one sample, sequenced in a study of early T cells in non-severe SARS-CoV-2 infection. TCRdb independently ran MiXCR on the 5' RACE reads; one entry per CDR3 protein. The sample yields 60,000 to 65,000 distinct CDR3 sequences, more than 9% seen once. Sequenced sample: whole blood. These receptors came from an adult who was a healthcare worker with PCR-confirmed SARS-CoV-2 infection or an uninfected control (not recorded which).

This chain uses TRBV11-2 with TRBJ1-1; D perhaps matches TRBD1 (5 bases). V lost 1 base, J lost 11 bases, and 11 bases lay in between. This CDR3 region has 12 residues. Germline V gene data show CDR1 as SGHAT and CDR2 as FQNNGV. CDR3 protein: CASSLGTGAAFF. The CDR3 bases are TGTGCCAGCAGCTTAGGGACCGGGGCGGCTTTCTTT. Based on the CDR3 plus reference TRBV11-2 and TRBJ1-1, the full variable domain is EAGVAQSPRYKIIEKRQSVAFWCNPISGHATLYWYQQILGQGPKLLIQFQNNGVVDDSQLPKDRFSAERLKGVDSTLKIQPAKLEDSAVYLCASSLGTGAAFFGQGTRLTVV.

In its sample, this clonotype was seen a few times. The CDR3, as DNA: TGTGCCAGTAGTAGAGAGCATACGCAGTATTTT. Translated, it gives CASSREHTQYF. The chain recombines TRBV19 with TRBJ2-3; D is uncertain. The ends were cut back, 4 bases at V and 7 bases at J, with 6 bases in the middle. The CDR3 covers 11 residues. CDR1 is LNHDA, CDR2 SQIVND, per germline (reference sequence).

This clonotype was seen only a few times. The gene calls are TRBV27 and TRBJ1-1; TRBD1 might be the D (6 bases). This CDR3 has 14 residues. CDR1 is MNHEY and CDR2 is SMNVEV in the germline V gene (reference sequence). V was shortened by 5 bases and J by 2 bases, with 12 bases between the two germline ends. The CDR3 is CASSLQGTNTEAFF. Here the CDR3 DNA reads TGTGCCAGCAGTCTTCAGGGGACTAACACTGAAGCTTTCTTT.

The chain joins TRBV5-1 to TRBJ1-5; the D gene is possibly TRBD1 (6 bases). The CDR3 sequence is 15 residues long. The V gene lost 0 bases and the J gene lost 0 bases, with 7 bases spanning the gap. Germline V CDR1 and CDR2: SGHRS, YFSETQ. CDR3 bases: TGCGCCAGCAGCTTGGAGGGGGATAGCAATCAGCCCCAGCATTTT. This codes for CASSLEGDSNQPQHF.

This clonotype has more than one count but fewer than ten. This chain uses TRBV30 with TRBJ1-1; maybe TRBD1 (5 bases). Germline lookup yields CDR1 GTSNPN and CDR2 SVGIG (reference sequence). V lost 0 bases and J lost 6, with 14 bases in between. This CDR3 comprises 14 residues. The CDR3 sequence is CAWSVGLPRAEAFF. CDR3 DNA sequence: TGTGCCTGGAGTGTGGGACTCCCGAGGGCTGAAGCTTTCTTT.

The sample holds a few counts of this clonotype. The chain has TRBV12-3 or TRBV12-4 and TRBJ2-2, with 9 bases fitting TRBD2. CDR3 length: 18 amino acids. Trimming cost V 3 bases and J 7 bases; bases outside gene matches: 15. CDR3 DNA sequence: TGTGCCAGCAGTTTCCCGCATGGAAGCGGGGGGCCCATCGGGGAGCTGTTTTTT. Translated: CASSFPHGSGGPIGELFF.

The sample holds many counts of this clonotype. V is TRBV20-1 and J is TRBJ1-2; 7 nucleotides agree with TRBD1. The CDR3 extends over 12 amino acids. With V trimmed by 6 bases and J by 8 bases, 9 bases remained unmatched. Germline V gives CDR1 DFQATT, CDR2 SNEGSKA (reference sequence). The CDR3 region has the DNA TGCAGTGCGCATACAGGGGCAAAGGGCTACACCTTC. Residues: CSAHTGAKGYTF.

This clonotype was observed a few times. The genes are TRBV5-4 and TRBJ2-6, with TRBD2 matching 9 bases. Unmatched junction bases numbered 7, after V lost 4 bases and J lost 2 bases. CDR3 length equals 17 residues. Germline V gene data show CDR1 as SGHNT and CDR2 as YYREEE (reference sequence). Here the CDR3 reads CASSPSGGLAGANVLTF. Here the CDR3 DNA reads TGTGCCAGCAGCCCGAGCGGGGGGCTGGCTGGGGCCAACGTCCTGACTTTC. The full variable domain, rest sourced from reference TRBV5-4 and TRBJ2-6, is ETGVTQSPTHLIKTRGQQVTLRCSSQSGHNTVSWYQQALGQGPQFIFQYYREEENGRGNFPPRFSGLQFPNYSSELNVNALELDDSALYLCASSPSGGLAGANVLTFGAGSRLTVL.

Here the CDR3 reads CASSLYGTSGNTIYF. CDR3 nucleotides: TGTGCCAGCAGCTTATACGGGACCTCTGGAAACACCATATATTTT. V gene TRBV11-2 combines with J gene TRBJ1-3; TRBD1 is a possible D gene (5 bases). The ends were cut back, 2 bases at V and 0 bases at J, with 8 bases in the middle. CDR1 is SGHAT and CDR2 is FQNNGV in the germline V gene. There are 15 residues in the CDR3. Using reference TRBV11-2 and TRBJ1-3 for the parts outside the CDR3, the full variable domain is EAGVAQSPRYKIIEKRQSVAFWCNPISGHATLYWYQQILGQGPKLLIQFQNNGVVDDSQLPKDRFSAERLKGVDSTLKIQPAKLEDSAVYLCASSLYGTSGNTIYFGEGSWLTVV.

This clonotype was recorded a few times. The gene calls are TRBV2 and TRBJ1-4; D uncertain. The germline V gene has CDR1 SNHLY and CDR2 FYNNEI. The CDR3 runs 15 residues. Trimming pared 6 bases from V and 5 bases from J, leaving 16 bases between. The CDR3 DNA is TGTGCCAGCAGCGGCGTCCGGGTCTTAAATGAAAAACTGTTTTTT. Translating gives CASSGVRVLNEKLFF.

This chain connects TRBV7-2 to TRBJ1-2, with 11 bases identical to TRBD1. The CDR3 has 18 amino acids. The germline CDR1 and CDR2 sequences are SGHTA and FQGNSA. The trim removed 5 bases at V and 6 bases at J, leaving 17 bases unmatched. CDR3 DNA: TGTGCCAGCAGCCCAGGTGGGACAGGGGGACGTTTTCGGGATGGCTACACCTTC. Its protein is CASSPGGTGGRFRDGYTF.

This clonotype was counted between two and nine times. V and J are TRBV29-1 and TRBJ2-3, with 8 bases matching TRBD1. Trimming removed 6 bases from V and 0 bases from J; junction bases left unmatched: 5. In germline, CDR1 is SQVTM, CDR2 ANQGSEA. The CDR3 totals 14 residues. The CDR3 DNA follows: TGCAGCGTCGACAGGGGAGGAAGCACAGATACGCAGTATTTT. It codes for CSVDRGGSTDTQYF.

This clonotype was recorded many times. The chain combines TRBV24-1 with TRBJ2-7; D remains ambiguous. The V end lost 9 bases, the J end lost 1 base, and 9 bases lay between the germline ends. Germline CDR1 reads KGHDR; CDR2 reads SFDVKD. The CDR3 contains 12 residues. CDR3 sequence (DNA): TGTGCCACCCCGTACAGATCCTACGAGCAGTACGTC. Translated, it gives CATPYRSYEQYV.

This clonotype has just a few counts. The V and J genes are TRBV6-6 and TRBJ1-1; no reliable D call. The length of the CDR3 is 15 residues. Trimming pared 2 bases from V and 0 bases from J, leaving 10 bases between. CDR1 and CDR2 (germline): MNHNY, SVGAGI (reference sequence). The CDR3 here is CASSYAAGMNTEAFF. CDR3 nucleotide sequence: TGTGCCAGCAGTTACGCCGCCGGGATGAACACTGAAGCTTTCTTT.

At least ten counts were recorded for this clonotype. The J gene is TRBJ1-2, the V gene TRBV7-6, with no clear D. Germline V gene data show CDR1 as SGHVS and CDR2 as FNYEAQ. The CDR3 totals 16 residues. Trimming shortened V by 5 bases and J by 0 bases, and 16 bases separated the two germline ends. As DNA, the CDR3 is TGTGCCAGCAGCCCCGGCCGGGAAGTAGCTAACTATGGCTACACCTTC. It specifies CASSPGREVANYGYTF.

This clonotype was seen only a few times. The chain links TRBV5-1 to TRBJ2-2; 7 nucleotides agree with TRBD1. V shed 2 bases, J shed 4 bases, and the junction held 2 bases outside the gene matches. The V gene's germline CDR1 is SGHRS and CDR2 YFSETQ. The CDR3 has 14 residues. CDR3 sequence: CASSLSGGTGELFF. CDR3 nucleotides: TGCGCCAGCAGCTTATCAGGGGGCACCGGGGAGCTGTTTTTT.

This clonotype was picked up many times. V usage is TRBV20-1 and J usage is TRBJ1-4; unclear D gene. With 1 base removed from V and 6 bases from J, the gap between germline ends came to 15 bases. The CDR3 runs to 15 residues. The germline gives CDR1 DFQATT, CDR2 SNEGSKA (reference sequence). Here the CDR3 DNA reads TGCAGTGCTAGAGGGCGGCGGCGGGAGGATGAAAAACTGTTTTTT. Translating gives CSARGRRREDEKLFF.